This T cell receptor (beta chain) is from a study of monozygotic twins with inflammatory bowel disease. In regard to this clonotype: The antigen is not known.

General study findings and limits: Variability in patient repertoires may have come partly from differing immunosuppressive treatments.

Making cDNA involved eight separate reactions per sample. TCRdb derives one entry per CDR3 protein from the 5' RACE reads, leaving out DNA. This sample contains 310,000 or so distinct CDR3 sequences. Germline V gene lookup returns CDR1 MNHEY and CDR2 SVGEGT. The CDR3 has 14 residues. Per donor there was one draw, yielding a blood sample of 2.5 ml. From whole blood, total RNA was isolated without any sorting of T cells. The TCR was taken from a human donor with ulcerative colitis or Crohn's disease, or a healthy co-twin of an affected twin (not recorded which). Sequences were obtained from blood. The chain couples TRBV6-2 or TRBV6-3 to TRBJ2-7; the D gene TCRdb calls, TRBD1, cannot be checked with no DNA. The CDR3 is CASSPPTGYDEQYF.